The 12 T cell receptor beta chains given below trace back to one sample, sequenced in a study of blood T cell repertoires in COVID-19. This table comes from immunoSEQ multiplex PCR, and its TCRdb copy is limited to in-frame clones, with some not included. The table lists a few hundred thousand clones, around 89% of them singletons. What was sequenced was PBMCs or T cells enriched from blood (not recorded which). All receptors derive from a woman aged 40 to 55 who had recovered from COVID-19.

V and J are TRBV5-6 and TRBJ1-3; the D is unclear. Trimming shortened V by 6 bases and J by 1 base, and 14 bases separated the two germline ends. Germline CDR1 SGHDT, CDR2 YYEEEE. The CDR3 extends over 15 amino acids. The CDR3 loop is CASTDLEQSGNTIYF. The CDR3 nucleotides are TGTGCCAGCACCGACCTGGAGCAGTCTGGAAACACCATATATTTT.

The chain couples TRBV10-3 to TRBJ1-3; the D is unclear. Germline CDR1 reads ENHRY; CDR2 reads SYGVKD. V lost 3 bases and J 0 bases, leaving 9 bases between the germline ends. The CDR3 is 15 residues long. The CDR3 is CAISEAPLSGNTIYF. In nucleotides, the CDR3 is TGTGCCATCAGTGAAGCCCCGCTCTCTGGAAACACCATATATTTT.

In this sample, this clone turned up once. The chain links TRBV19 to TRBJ1-5; maybe TRBD1 (5 bases). The CDR3 sequence is 17 residues long. Germline V gene sequence: CDR1 LNHDA, CDR2 SQIVND (reference sequence). Between the trimmed V and J ends, which lost 7 bases and 2 bases, there was a span of 21 bases. The CDR3 sequence is CASKSARSGLRNQPQHF. In nucleotides, the CDR3 is TGTGCCAGTAAATCCGCCCGATCGGGACTTCGCAATCAGCCCCAGCATTTT.

The chain employs TRBV30 and TRBJ2-7, with 9 bases matching TRBD2. This CDR3 has 14 residues. V dropped 4 bases and J dropped 4; count of bases not matched to a gene: 8. CDR1 and CDR2 (germline): GTSNPN, SVGIG (reference sequence). CDR3 DNA sequence: TGTGCCTGGACTAAGACTAGCGGATTTTACGAGCAGTACTTC. Protein sequence: CAWTKTSGFYEQYF.

The chain links TRBV5-6 to TRBJ1-1; D gene ambiguous. V was trimmed by 1 base and J by 1 base, leaving 11 bases between them. CDR1 and CDR2 (germline): SGHDT, YYEEEE. This CDR3 has 15 residues. The CDR3 is CASSLLEGQNTEAFF. For the CDR3, the DNA is TGTGCCAGCAGCTTGTTGGAGGGCCAGAACACTGAAGCTTTCTTT.

The chain carries TRBV4-3 and TRBJ2-2; 13 bases line up with TRBD2. Germline V lookup: CDR1 LGHNA, CDR2 YSLEER. Losses at the gene ends were 4 bases for V and 6 bases for J; bases not matched to a gene: 5. The CDR3 consists of 16 residues. CDR3: CASSPGLAGAAGELFF. The DNA of the CDR3 is TGCGCCAGCAGCCCCGGACTAGCGGGAGCCGCCGGGGAGCTGTTTTTT.

This chain links TRBV10-3 with TRBJ1-3; possibly TRBD1 for D (6 bases). The CDR3 contains 15 residues. The germline gives CDR1 ENHRY, CDR2 SYGVKD. Trimming removed 0 bases from V and 4 bases from J, with 10 bases in between. This CDR3 reads CAISESGDKGNTIYF. The CDR3 nucleotides are TGTGCCATCAGTGAGTCTGGGGACAAAGGAAACACCATATATTTT.

V usage is TRBV11-2 and J usage is TRBJ2-1, with 12 bases lining up with TRBD2. The V gene's germline CDR1 is SGHAT and CDR2 FQNNGV. V was clipped by 5 bases and J by 3 bases; unmatched bases: 2. The CDR3 is 15 residues long. CDR3 region: CASSPSGGGYNEQFF. In DNA form, the CDR3 reads TGTGCCAGCAGCCCTAGCGGGGGGGGCTACAATGAGCAGTTCTTC. Full variable domain (missing parts from reference TRBV11-2 and TRBJ2-1): EAGVAQSPRYKIIEKRQSVAFWCNPISGHATLYWYQQILGQGPKLLIQFQNNGVVDDSQLPKDRFSAERLKGVDSTLKIQPAKLEDSAVYLCASSPSGGGYNEQFFGPGTRLTVL.

This rearrangement joins TRBV3-1 (or the pseudogene TRBV3-2) to TRBJ1-6; 7 nucleotides match TRBD1. CDR1 and CDR2 (germline): LGHDT, YNNKEL (reference sequence). The V and J ends lost 1 base and 14 bases, in that order; junction bases with no gene match: 5. The CDR3 covers 13 residues. The CDR3 spells CASSQGNRGTLHF. For the CDR3, the DNA is TGTGCCAGCAGCCAAGGAAACAGGGGAACCCTCCACTTT.

The rearrangement links TRBV7-2 to TRBJ1-2; 8 positions agree with TRBD1. V trimming: 5 bases; J trimming: 5 bases; junction bases outside the gene matches: 4. Per the germline V gene, CDR1 is SGHTA and CDR2 is FQGNSA. The CDR3 loop spans 13 amino acids. CDR3 in amino acids: CASSPGQAYGYTF. CDR3 sequence (DNA): TGTGCCAGCAGCCCGGGACAGGCGTATGGCTACACCTTC.

With regard to this clone: Other DNA sequences in the same sample also yield this CDR3. The chain combines TRBV2 with TRBJ2-5, with D hard to call. The CDR3 length is 12 residues. Germline V gene lookup returns CDR1 SNHLY and CDR2 FYNNEI. Trimming removed 0 bases from V and 5 bases from J, with 4 bases in between. CDR3 sequence reads: CASSEARETQYF. The CDR3 DNA follows: TGTGCCAGCAGTGAAGCGCGTGAGACCCAGTACTTC.

The V and J genes are TRBV5-1 and TRBJ1-5, with a weak D call TRBD1 (6 bases). The CDR3 is 14 residues long. In germline, CDR1 is SGHRS, CDR2 YFSETQ. Trimming shortened V by 5 bases and J by 5 bases, and 14 bases separated the two germline ends. The CDR3 here is CASSYRAGDQPQHF. CDR3 nucleotides: TGCGCCAGCAGTTACAGGGCCGGGGATCAGCCCCAGCATTTT.